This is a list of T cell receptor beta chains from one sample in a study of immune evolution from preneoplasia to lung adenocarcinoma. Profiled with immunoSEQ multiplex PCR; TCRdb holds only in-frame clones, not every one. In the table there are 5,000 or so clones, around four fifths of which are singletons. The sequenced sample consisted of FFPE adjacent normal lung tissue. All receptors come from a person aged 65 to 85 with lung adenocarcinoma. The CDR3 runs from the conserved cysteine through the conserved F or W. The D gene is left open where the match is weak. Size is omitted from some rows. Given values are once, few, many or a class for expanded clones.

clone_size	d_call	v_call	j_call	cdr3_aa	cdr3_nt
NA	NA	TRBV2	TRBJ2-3	CASNLSEDTDTQYF	TGTGCCAGCAACCTAAGCGAAGACACAGATACGCAGTATTTT
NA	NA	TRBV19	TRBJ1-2	CASSIVSGARGYTF	TGTGCCAGTAGTATAGTATCAGGGGCGCGCGGCTACACCTTC
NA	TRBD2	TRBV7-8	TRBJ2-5	CASSLGLWAGGLQETQYF	TGTGCCAGCAGCTTAGGACTGTGGGCGGGAGGACTCCAAGAGACCCAGTACTTC
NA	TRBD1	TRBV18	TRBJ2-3	CASSPLAPGQGPRADTQYF	TGTGCCAGCTCACCATTAGCCCCGGGACAGGGTCCACGGGCAGATACGCAGTATTTT
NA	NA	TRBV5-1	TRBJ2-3	CASSFSGDTQYF	TGCGCCAGCAGCTTCTCGGGAGATACGCAGTATTTT
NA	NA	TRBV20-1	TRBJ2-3	CSLDTMDTQYF	TGCAGTTTAGATACGATGGATACGCAGTATTTT
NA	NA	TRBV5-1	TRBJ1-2	CASSLVSNGGYTF	TGCGCCAGCAGCTTGGTTTCAAATGGGGGCTACACCTTC
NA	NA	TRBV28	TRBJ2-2	CASCQRIPNTGELFF	TGTGCCAGCTGCCAGAGGATTCCGAACACCGGGGAGCTGTTTTTT
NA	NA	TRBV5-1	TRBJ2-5	CASRDNVGTTQYF	TGCGCCAGTAGGGACAACGTGGGGACAACCCAGTACTTC
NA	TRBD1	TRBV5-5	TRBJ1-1	CASSLTWGQGRNTEAFF	TGTGCCAGCAGCTTAACTTGGGGACAGGGGAGGAACACTGAAGCTTTCTTT
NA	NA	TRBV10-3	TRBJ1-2	CAISGLYGYTF	TGTGCCATCAGTGGTTTATATGGCTACACCTTC
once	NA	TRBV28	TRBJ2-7	CASPPTLDGAREQYF	TGTGCCAGCCCCCCAACCCTTGACGGTGCTCGGGAGCAGTACTTC
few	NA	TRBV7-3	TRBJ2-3	CASSLTGGMGTDTQYF	TGTGCCAGCAGCTTAACGGGGGGAATGGGCACAGATACGCAGTATTTT
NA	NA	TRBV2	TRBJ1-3	CASSETLGHSGNTIYF	TGTGCCAGCAGTGAAACCCTAGGACACTCTGGAAACACCATATATTTT
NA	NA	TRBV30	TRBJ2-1	CAWSVSRTPSSYNEQFF	TGTGCCTGGAGTGTGAGTAGGACGCCGAGCTCCTACAATGAGCAGTTCTTC
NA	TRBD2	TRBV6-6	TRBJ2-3	CASLTSGVTDTQYF	TGTGCCAGCTTGACTAGCGGGGTAACAGATACGCAGTATTTT
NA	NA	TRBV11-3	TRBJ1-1	CASSLDKHSRRLNTEAFF	TGTGCCAGCAGCTTAGATAAACACTCTAGGAGGTTGAACACTGAAGCTTTCTTT
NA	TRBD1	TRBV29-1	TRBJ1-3	CSVGTGGSGNTIYF	TGCAGCGTTGGGACAGGGGGCTCTGGAAACACCATATATTTT
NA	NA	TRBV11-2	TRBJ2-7	CASSSQGAQFEQYF	TGTGCCAGCAGCTCTCAGGGAGCCCAGTTCGAGCAGTACTTC
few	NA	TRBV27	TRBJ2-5	CASRGGGETQYF	TGTGCCAGCAGAGGCGGAGGGGAGACCCAGTACTTC
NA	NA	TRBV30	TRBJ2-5	CAWSVQGRGVSETQYF	TGTGCCTGGAGTGTACAGGGGCGGGGGGTATCGGAGACCCAGTACTTC
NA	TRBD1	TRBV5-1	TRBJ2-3	CASSFEQGARTDTQYF	TGCGCCAGCAGCTTCGAACAGGGGGCACGCACAGATACGCAGTATTTT
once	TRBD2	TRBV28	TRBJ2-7	CASSTELRGAGGEQYF	TGTGCCAGCAGTACAGAATTACGTGGGGCCGGGGGGGAGCAGTACTTC
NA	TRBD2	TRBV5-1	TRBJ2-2	CASSLRGVAGELFF	TGCGCCAGCAGCTTGCGGGGGGTTGCCGGGGAGCTGTTTTTT
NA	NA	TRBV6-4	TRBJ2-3	CASSDSQGSTDTQYF	TGTGCCAGCAGTGACTCACAGGGAAGCACAGATACGCAGTATTTT
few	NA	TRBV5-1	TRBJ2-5	CASSLERYQETQYF	TGCGCCAGCAGCTTGGAAAGGTACCAAGAGACCCAGTACTTC
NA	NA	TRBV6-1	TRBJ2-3	CASRGPPRKNTQYF	TGTGCCTCTCGTGGGCCTCCACGAAAAAATACGCAGTATTTT
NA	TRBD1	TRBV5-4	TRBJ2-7	CASSSDGDRGSYEQYF	TGTGCCAGCAGCTCCGACGGGGACAGGGGATCCTACGAGCAGTACTTC
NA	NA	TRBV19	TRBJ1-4	CASSVRGDNEKLFF	TGTGCCAGTAGTGTAAGAGGGGACAATGAAAAACTGTTTTTT
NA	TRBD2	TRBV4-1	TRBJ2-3	CASHQTSRFTSTDTQYF	TGCGCCAGCCACCAGACTAGCCGCTTTACTAGCACAGATACGCAGTATTTT
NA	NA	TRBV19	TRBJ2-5	CASSNSGQGVTQYF	TGTGCCAGTAGTAACAGCGGGCAGGGTGTAACCCAGTACTTC
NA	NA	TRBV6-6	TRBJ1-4	CATQGRSNEKLFF	TGTGCCACCCAGGGCAGGAGTAATGAAAAACTGTTTTTT
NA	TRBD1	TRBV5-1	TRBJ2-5	CASVGQGAQSETQYF	TGCGCCAGCGTCGGACAGGGGGCGCAGTCAGAGACCCAGTACTTC
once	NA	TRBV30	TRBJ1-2	CAPPRPVYYGYTF	TGTGCCCCGCCTCGGCCAGTATACTATGGCTACACCTTC
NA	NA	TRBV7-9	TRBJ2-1	CVRQGTYNEQFF	TGTGTCCGGCAGGGGACATACAATGAGCAGTTCTTC
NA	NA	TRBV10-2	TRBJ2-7	CASSPAGTYEQYF	TGCGCCAGCAGCCCGGCAGGAACCTACGAGCAGTACTTC
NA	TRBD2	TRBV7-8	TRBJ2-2	CASRPSGGAVGELFF	TGTGCCAGCAGGCCTAGCGGGGGGGCTGTCGGGGAGCTGTTTTTT
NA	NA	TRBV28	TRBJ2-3	CASFKWRGTQYF	TGTGCCAGCTTCAAATGGAGGGGTACGCAGTATTTT
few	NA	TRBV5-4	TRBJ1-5	CASSFQTGPQHF	TGTGCCAGCAGCTTCCAAACAGGGCCCCAGCATTTT
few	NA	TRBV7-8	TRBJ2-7	CASSLKSGYYEQYF	TGTGCCAGCAGCTTAAAGTCAGGGTACTACGAGCAGTACTTC